This record covers a single TCR beta chain. The sample is drawn from a study of identical twins. Trimming took 4 bases from V and 2 from J, leaving 10 bases between them. Germline CDR1 DFQATT, CDR2 SNEGSKA (reference sequence). The CDR3 extends over 13 amino acids. TCRdb analysed the 5' RACE reads with MiXCR anew, one entry per CDR3 protein. The table shows around 1.7 million distinct CDR3 sequences, with around 33% occurring only once. The material sequenced was cord blood. This chain joins TRBV20-1 and TRBJ2-3, with no clear D. The TCR originated in a newborn girl in good health. CDR3 DNA: TGCAGTGCTAAGGGAATATTCACAGATACGCAGTATTTT. It is translated as CSAKGIFTDTQYF.